One and the same sample provided the 22 T cell receptor beta chains below, sequenced in a study of regulatory T cells in long-lasting Graves disease. Time point indicated: persistent/refractory GD, antithyroid drugs over 5 years with positive TRAb. Preparation of the TCR library used RNA extracted from PBMCs. CDR3 regions were amplified by Arm-PCR using iRepertoire HTBI primers to build TCR beta libraries. TCRdb re-called the multiplex PCR reads with MiXCR, one entry per CDR3 protein. The profile covers about 470,000 distinct CDR3 sequences, with approximately 21% appearing a single time and about 7% taken by the ten largest. The sequencing used peripheral blood mononuclear cells (PBMCs), collected when the disease was refractory, from a patient treated with antithyroid drugs. The receptor source for this set is a female donor with Graves disease.

There are many counts of this clonotype. CDR3 coding DNA: TGTGCCAGCAGCCACAGGGAAAAACTGTTTTTT. Residues: CASSHREKLFF. The genes are TRBV6-1 and TRBJ1-4; TRBD1 is a possible D gene (5 bases). CDR3 size: 11 residues. CDR1 and CDR2 (germline): MNHNS, SASEGT. With 6 bases removed from V and 8 bases from J, the gap between germline ends came to 7 bases.

The chain carries TRBV12-5 and TRBJ2-1, with no clear D. Per the germline V gene, CDR1 is LGHNT and CDR2 is FRNRAP. This CDR3 region has 13 residues. Trimming took 7 bases from V and 4 from J, leaving 11 bases between them. CDR3 region: CASAYYDYNEQFF. CDR3 nucleotides: TGTGCTAGTGCCTATTACGATTACAATGAGCAGTTCTTC.

In this sample, this clonotype turned up a few times. This chain connects TRBV19 to TRBJ2-7; maybe TRBD2 (5 bases). This CDR3 is 14 amino acids long. Between the trimmed V and J ends, which lost 6 bases and 0 bases, there was a span of 12 bases. Germline CDR1 LNHDA, CDR2 SQIVND (reference sequence). As DNA, the CDR3 is TGTGCCAGTAGCAACGGGGAAAACTCCTACGAGCAGTACTTC. Residues: CASSNGENSYEQYF.

This clonotype was observed a handful of times. The rearrangement joins TRBV7-3 to TRBJ2-1; D unclear. V was clipped by 2 bases and J by 1 base, with 9 bases between them. CDR1 is SGHTA and CDR2 is FQGTGA in the germline V gene. The CDR3 sequence is 15 residues long. CDR3 nucleotides: TGTGCCAGCAGCTTATTGGGGTCATCCTACAATGAGCAGTTCTTC. This translates into CASSLLGSSYNEQFF.

This clonotype was detected many times. The gene calls are TRBV28 and TRBJ2-7; 10 bases align to TRBD1. From germline, CDR1 is MDHEN and CDR2 SYDVKM. The CDR3 has 16 amino acids. V lost 10 bases and J lost 1; bases outside the gene matches: 13. CDR3 amino acids: CATGQGTRTRSYEQYF. The DNA for the CDR3 is TGTGCCACGGGACAGGGGACAAGAACGAGATCCTACGAGCAGTACTTC.

The chain couples TRBV9 to TRBJ1-1; maybe TRBD1 (6 bases). Germline loops: CDR1 SGDLS, CDR2 YYNGEE. The CDR3 consists of 13 residues. Between the trimmed V and J ends, which lost 3 bases and 6 bases, there was a span of 12 bases. CDR3 nucleotides: TGTGCCAGCAGCGGGGGGCCTGAGGCTGAAGCTTTCTTT. This translates into CASSGGPEAEAFF.

The chain joins TRBV6-1 to TRBJ2-6, with 12 positions matching TRBD2. V lost 5 bases, J lost 1 base, and 6 bases stayed unmatched. The CDR3 sequence is 18 residues long. CDR1 is MNHNS, CDR2 SASEGT, per germline. The DNA for the CDR3 is TGTGCCAGCAGTAAAAGACTAGCGGGAGTTTCTGGGGCCAACGTCCTGACTTTC. Its protein product is CASSKRLAGVSGANVLTF.

V is TRBV14 and J is TRBJ1-1; D perhaps matches TRBD1 (5 bases). Trimming pared 4 bases from V and 8 bases from J, leaving 11 bases between. This CDR3 spans 12 amino acids. Germline V gives CDR1 SGHDN, CDR2 FVKESK. The CDR3 DNA reads TGTGCCAGCAGCCTTGAGGGGTTGGAAGCTTTCTTT. Its translation: CASSLEGLEAFF. The whole variable domain, filled in from reference TRBV14 and TRBJ1-1, reads EAGVTQFPSHSVIEKGQTVTLRCDPISGHDNLYWYRRVMGKEIKFLLHFVKESKQDESGMPNNRFLAERTGGTYSTLKVQPAELEDSGVYFCASSLEGLEAFFGQGTRLTVV.

In its sample, this clonotype was seen a few times. The V and J genes are TRBV29-1 and TRBJ2-7; D may be TRBD2 (6 bases). This CDR3 region has 13 residues. Trimming pared 4 bases from V and 1 base from J, leaving 11 bases between. Germline V gene sequence: CDR1 SQVTM, CDR2 ANQGSEA. CDR3 sequence: CSVATSMSYEQYF. The CDR3, as DNA: TGCAGCGTTGCGACTAGTATGTCCTACGAGCAGTACTTC.

The genes are TRBV28 and TRBJ2-1; D may be TRBD2 (6 bases). Germline loops: CDR1 MDHEN, CDR2 SYDVKM. Trimming removed 4 bases from V and 1 base from J, with 11 bases in between. The CDR3 consists of 15 residues. The CDR3 sequence: CASSSAGPSYNEQFF. The CDR3 DNA follows: TGTGCCAGCAGTTCTGCGGGGCCATCCTACAATGAGCAGTTCTTC.

Many counts were recorded for this clonotype. This rearrangement joins TRBV2 to TRBJ2-7; D is unclear. The CDR3 covers 13 residues. In germline, CDR1 is SNHLY, CDR2 FYNNEI. The ends were cut back, 8 bases at V and 2 bases at J, with 13 bases in the middle. Written as DNA, the CDR3 is TGTGCCAGCGGCTTGGACCCGGCCTACGAGCAGTACTTC. Its protein product is CASGLDPAYEQYF.

The genes are TRBV7-2 and TRBJ2-7, with 11 bases fitting TRBD2. V shed 1 base, J shed 7 bases, and the junction held 6 bases outside the gene matches. The germline gives CDR1 SGHTA, CDR2 FQGNSA. This CDR3 comprises 15 residues. CDR3 coding DNA: TGTGCCAGCAGCTTAGGTACTAGCGGGAGTAGTGAGCAGTACTTC. This translates into CASSLGTSGSSEQYF.

CDR3 region: CATSRESDTEAFF. For the CDR3, the DNA is TGTGCCACCAGCAGAGAGTCGGACACTGAAGCTTTCTTT. The chain links TRBV15 to TRBJ1-1; D ambiguous. The V and J ends lost 0 bases and 3 bases respectively, with 5 bases between them. This CDR3 spans 13 amino acids. Germline values: CDR1 LNHNV, CDR2 YYDKDF (reference sequence).

The gene calls are TRBV30 and TRBJ1-1; D is unclear. Trimming stripped 4 bases from V and 0 bases from J, with 9 bases between. Germline-derived CDR1 and CDR2 are GTSNPN and SVGIG (reference sequence). The CDR3 covers 13 residues. For the CDR3, the DNA is TGTGCCTGGACCTCTGTTTTGAACACTGAAGCTTTCTTT. Its protein product is CAWTSVLNTEAFF. Full variable domain (missing parts from reference TRBV30 and TRBJ1-1): SQTIHQWPATLVQPVGSPLSLECTVEGTSNPNLYWYRQAAGRGLQLLFYSVGIGQISSEVPQNLSASRPQDRQFILSSKKLLLSDSGFYLCAWTSVLNTEAFFGQGTRLTVV.

There are many counts of this clonotype. The chain carries TRBV6-5 and TRBJ1-1; the D is unclear. V dropped 0 bases and J dropped 1 base, with 6 bases sitting between them. The V gene's germline CDR1 is MNHEY and CDR2 SVGAGI. This CDR3 region has 14 residues. The CDR3 loop reads CASSYSSENTEAFF. In DNA, the CDR3 is TGTGCCAGCAGTTACTCGAGCGAGAACACTGAAGCTTTCTTT.

This clonotype was seen once. The CDR3 loop reads CASSFSSGTVDGYTF. Written as DNA, the CDR3 is TGTGCCAGCAGTTTTAGCTCTGGGACAGTTGATGGCTACACCTTC. The gene calls are TRBV28 and TRBJ1-2, with TRBD1 identical over 7 bases. CDR3 size: 15 residues. V lost 3 bases, J lost 6 bases, and 10 bases stayed unmatched. Germline-derived CDR1 and CDR2 are MDHEN and SYDVKM.

Remarks on this clonotype: One base away lies a much larger clone, so this may be a sequencing read error. V is TRBV24-1 and J is TRBJ2-5; tentatively, D is TRBD2 (6 bases). This CDR3 spans 14 amino acids. Germline CDR1 reads KGHDR; CDR2 reads SFDVKD. The V gene lost 4 bases and the J gene lost 10 bases, with 18 bases spanning the gap. The CDR3 protein is CATSEPPSSGDQYF. CDR3 sequence (DNA): TGTGCCACCAGTGAGCCCCCGTCCTCGGGGGACCAGTACTTC.

In this sample, this clonotype turned up many times. The gene calls are TRBV5-6 and TRBJ2-5; D remains unclear. V was trimmed by 4 bases and J by 7 bases, leaving 11 bases between them. CDR3 length equals 12 residues. CDR1 and CDR2 (germline): SGHDT, YYEEEE. CDR3 residues: CASSPGLGTQYF. The CDR3 coding sequence is TGTGCCAGCAGCCCTGGATTGGGGACCCAGTACTTC.

The table lists this clonotype with many counts. The junction does not match germline at one end; this may be a read error. This sequence joins TRBV5-1 and TRBJ1-2, with 8 positions matching TRBD1. The germline V gene encodes CDR1 SGHRS and CDR2 YFSETQ. This CDR3 region has 12 residues. CDR3 amino acids: CASSLDRDGYTF. CDR3 coding DNA: TGTGCCAGCAGCCTGGACAGGGATGGCTACACCTTC.

Remarks on this clonotype: A much larger clone differs by one base, so this may be a read error. This chain links TRBV6-6 with TRBJ2-7; D may be TRBD2 (6 bases). The CDR3 loop spans 15 amino acids. The V gene's germline CDR1 is MNHNY and CDR2 SVGAGI (reference sequence). DNA of the CDR3: TGTGCCAGCGGTTACTCGCGGGACGGCTCCTACGAGCAGTACTTC. This codes for CASGYSRDGSYEQYF.

V and J are TRBV29-1 and TRBJ2-5, with 9 bases lining up with TRBD1. Unmatched junction bases numbered 7, after V lost 6 bases and J lost 5 bases. The CDR3 has 13 residues. Germline lookup yields CDR1 SQVTM and CDR2 ANQGSEA. Here the CDR3 reads CSVGGQGGETQYF. Written as DNA, the CDR3 is TGCAGCGTGGGGGGACAGGGTGGTGAGACCCAGTACTTC. Drawing the rest from reference TRBV29-1 and TRBJ2-5, the complete variable domain is SAVISQKPSRDICQRGTSLTIQCQVDSQVTMMFWYRQQPGQSLTLIATANQGSEATYESGFVIDKFPISRPNLTFSTLTVSNMSPEDSSIYLCSVGGQGGETQYFGPGTRLLVL.

This clonotype was recorded many times. The chain is built from TRBV28 and TRBJ1-5; 11 bases line up with TRBD1. The CDR3 is 15 residues long. V was clipped by 5 bases and J by 7 bases; unmatched bases: 7. Germline CDR1 is MDHEN and CDR2 is SYDVKM. CDR3 bases: TGTGCCAGCAGTATTGGGACAGGGGGGGACCAGCCCCAGCATTTT. It yields the protein CASSIGTGGDQPQHF.